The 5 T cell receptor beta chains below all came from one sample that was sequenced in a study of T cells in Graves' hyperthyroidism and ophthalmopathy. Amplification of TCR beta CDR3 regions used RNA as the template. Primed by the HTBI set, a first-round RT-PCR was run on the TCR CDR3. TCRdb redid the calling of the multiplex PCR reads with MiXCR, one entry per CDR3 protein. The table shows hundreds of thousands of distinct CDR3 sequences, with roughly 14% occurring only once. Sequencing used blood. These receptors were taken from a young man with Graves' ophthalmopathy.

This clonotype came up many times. The CDR3 protein is CATIHRTEQYF. CDR3 nucleotide sequence: TGTGCCACCATACACCGGACCGAGCAGTACTTC. V gene TRBV28 combines with J gene TRBJ2-7; D gene unclear. The CDR3 covers 11 residues. V was pared by 10 bases and J by 6 bases, with 13 bases between. Looked up from germline, CDR1 is MDHEN and CDR2 is SYDVKM. Full variable domain (missing parts from reference TRBV28 and TRBJ2-7): DVKVTQSSRYLVKRTGEKVFLECVQDMDHENMFWYRQDPGLGLRLIYFSYDVKMKEKGDIPEGYSVSREKKERFSLILESASTNQTSMYLCATIHRTEQYFGPGTRLTVT.

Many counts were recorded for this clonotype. The CDR3 DNA follows: TGTGCCAGCAGCGCGGGCGACAGGGAGGGCTACGAGCAGTACTTC. This translates into CASSAGDREGYEQYF. The chain joins TRBV11-3 to TRBJ2-7; D tentatively fits TRBD1 or TRBD2 (7 bases each). Germline lookup yields CDR1 SGHNT and CDR2 YENEEA. This CDR3 region has 15 residues. The germline V and J ends were trimmed by 5 bases and 3 bases, with 17 bases remaining between them. Full variable domain (rest looked up from reference TRBV11-3 and TRBJ2-7): EAGVVQSPRYKIIEKKQPVAFWCNPISGHNTLYWYLQNLGQGPELLIRYENEEAVDDSQLPKDRFSAERLKGVDSTLKIQPAELGDSAVYLCASSAGDREGYEQYFGPGTRLTVT.

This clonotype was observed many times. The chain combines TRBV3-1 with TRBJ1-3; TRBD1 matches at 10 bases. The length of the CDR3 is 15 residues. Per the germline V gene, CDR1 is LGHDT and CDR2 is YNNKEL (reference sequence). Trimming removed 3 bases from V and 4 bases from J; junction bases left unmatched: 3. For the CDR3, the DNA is TGTGCCAGCAGCCATGACAGGGGGCACGGAAACACCATATATTTT. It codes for CASSHDRGHGNTIYF.

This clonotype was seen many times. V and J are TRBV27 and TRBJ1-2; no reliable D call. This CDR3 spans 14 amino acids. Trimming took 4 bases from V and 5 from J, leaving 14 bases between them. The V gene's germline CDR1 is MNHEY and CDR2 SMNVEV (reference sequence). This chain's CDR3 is CASSSPGLTYGYTF. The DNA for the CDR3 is TGTGCCAGCAGTTCCCCGGGTCTTACTTATGGCTACACCTTC.

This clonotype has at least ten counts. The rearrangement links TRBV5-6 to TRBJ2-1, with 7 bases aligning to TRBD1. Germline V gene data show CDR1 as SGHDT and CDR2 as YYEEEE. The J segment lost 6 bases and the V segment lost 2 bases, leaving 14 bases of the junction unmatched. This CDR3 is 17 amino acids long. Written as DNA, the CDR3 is TGTGCCAGCAGCTTCCAGGGGGACAGAAGGATATCCAATGAGCAGTTCTTC. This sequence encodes CASSFQGDRRISNEQFF.